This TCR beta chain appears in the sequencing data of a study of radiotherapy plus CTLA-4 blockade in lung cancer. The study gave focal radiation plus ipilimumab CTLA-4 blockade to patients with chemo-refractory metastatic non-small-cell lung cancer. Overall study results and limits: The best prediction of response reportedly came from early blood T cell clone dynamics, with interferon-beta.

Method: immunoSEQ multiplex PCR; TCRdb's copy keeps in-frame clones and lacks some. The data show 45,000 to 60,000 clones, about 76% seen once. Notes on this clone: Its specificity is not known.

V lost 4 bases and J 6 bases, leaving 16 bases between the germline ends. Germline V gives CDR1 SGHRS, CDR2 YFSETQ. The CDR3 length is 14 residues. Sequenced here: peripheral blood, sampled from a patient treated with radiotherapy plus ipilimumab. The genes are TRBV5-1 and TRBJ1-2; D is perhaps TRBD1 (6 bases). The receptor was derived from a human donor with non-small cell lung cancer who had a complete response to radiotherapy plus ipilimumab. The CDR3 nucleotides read TGCGCCAGCAGCCCACTAGGGGGTAAGGATGGCTACACCTTC. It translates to CASSPLGGKDGYTF.